One sample yielded the 12 T cell receptor beta chains listed below, sequenced in a study of blood T cell repertoires in COVID-19. Profiling relied on immunoSEQ multiplex PCR, and the TCRdb table lists in-frame clones only, not all of them. The sample includes 150,000 to 170,000 clones, roughly four fifths of them seen just once. The sequencing sample was made of peripheral blood. These receptors were obtained from a woman aged 60-75 years with acute or convalescent COVID-19.

The gene calls are TRBV7-3 and TRBJ1-6, with 10 bases identical to TRBD1. The V and J ends lost 5 bases and 2 bases, in that order; junction bases with no gene match: 3. The CDR3 extends over 16 amino acids. Germline V CDR1 and CDR2: SGHTA, FQGTGA. This CDR3 is CASSKGQGTYNSPLHF. The DNA of the CDR3 is TGTGCCAGCAGCAAGGGACAGGGGACCTATAATTCACCCCTCCACTTT.

The rearrangement uses TRBV30 and TRBJ1-3, with D hard to call. The CDR3 contains 11 residues. Germline CDR1 GTSNPN, CDR2 SVGIG (reference sequence). The V end lost 4 bases, the J end lost 2 bases, and 3 bases lay between the germline ends. The CDR3 region is CAWTAGNTIYF. The CDR3 DNA is TGTGCCTGGACAGCTGGAAACACCATATATTTT.

The chain uses TRBV5-1 and TRBJ1-2; the D is unclear. From germline, CDR1 is SGHRS and CDR2 YFSETQ. V was clipped by 1 base and J by 2 bases, with 3 bases between them. The CDR3 has 12 amino acids. The CDR3 here is CASSLSNYGYTF. The CDR3 DNA reads as TGCGCCAGCAGCTTGAGCAACTATGGCTACACCTTC.

The chain uses TRBV16 and TRBJ1-1; possible D gene TRBD1, 5 bases. This CDR3 has 14 residues. Germline V CDR1 and CDR2: KGHSY, FQNENV. V was clipped by 2 bases and J by 4 bases, with 11 bases between them. The CDR3 sequence: CASSQTKGFTEAFF. The CDR3 DNA follows: TGTGCCAGCAGCCAAACAAAGGGGTTCACTGAAGCTTTCTTT.

The chain has TRBV6-5 and TRBJ1-1, with 7 positions matching TRBD1. V shed 7 bases and J 5 bases; nucleotides not matched to a gene: 7. The CDR3 is 13 residues long. Germline lookup yields CDR1 MNHEY and CDR2 SVGAGI. CDR3 region: CASTTGDSTEAFF. DNA for the CDR3: TGTGCCAGCACCACAGGGGATAGTACTGAAGCTTTCTTT.

This clone was counted once. The CDR3 DNA reads TGTGCCAGTACCCCCCGCAGGGAGGATTCACCCCTCCACTTT. Encoded protein: CASTPRREDSPLHF. The V and J genes are TRBV19 and TRBJ1-6; the D gene is possibly TRBD1 (5 bases). Germline V gives CDR1 LNHDA, CDR2 SQIVND (reference sequence). This CDR3 is 14 amino acids long. V dropped 7 bases and J dropped 8 bases, with 15 bases sitting between them. Full variable domain (rest looked up from reference TRBV19 and TRBJ1-6): DGGITQSPKYLFRKEGQNVTLSCEQNLNHDAMYWYRQDPGQGLRLIYYSQIVNDFQKGDIAEGYSVSREKKESFPLTVTSAQKNPTAFYLCASTPRREDSPLHFGNGTRLTVT.

The chain combines TRBV5-1 with TRBJ2-5; D is uncertain. V lost 1 base and J 2 bases, leaving 9 bases between the germline ends. The CDR3 has 14 amino acids. CDR1 is SGHRS, CDR2 YFSETQ, per germline. CDR3 protein: CASSLPDLQETQYF. CDR3 bases: TGCGCCAGCAGCTTGCCTGACTTACAAGAGACCCAGTACTTC.

The V and J genes are TRBV5-1 and TRBJ2-1, with no clear D. The V end lost 0 bases, the J end lost 0 bases, and 4 bases lay between the germline ends. The CDR3 has 14 residues. Germline V lookup: CDR1 SGHRS, CDR2 YFSETQ. The CDR3 region has the DNA TGCGCCAGCAGCTTGGCGAGCTCCTACAATGAGCAGTTCTTC. It specifies CASSLASSYNEQFF.

The rearrangement uses TRBV5-4 and TRBJ1-4, with TRBD1 matching 7 bases. The germline gives CDR1 SGHNT, CDR2 YYREEE (reference sequence). CDR3 size: 15 residues. J was trimmed by 6 bases and V by 4 bases; bases with no gene match: 9. The DNA for the CDR3 is TGTGCCAGCAGCCGAACAGGGGATAGAGATGAAAAACTGTTTTTT. Amino acid sequence: CASSRTGDRDEKLFF.

The V gene is TRBV15, the J gene TRBJ1-3, with TRBD1 matching over 8 bases. The CDR3 covers 18 residues. V lost 3 bases, J lost 0 bases, and 10 bases stayed unmatched. Germline loops: CDR1 LNHNV, CDR2 YYDKDF (reference sequence). The CDR3 sequence is CATSRGTGVEVSGNTIYF. The CDR3 bases are TGTGCCACCAGCAGGGGGACAGGCGTTGAAGTCTCTGGAAACACCATATATTTT.

The chain employs TRBV6-6 and TRBJ1-2, with D possibly TRBD1 on 5 matching bases. Germline V lookup: CDR1 MNHNY, CDR2 SVGAGI (reference sequence). The CDR3 spans 14 residues. Trimming cost V 4 bases and J 2 bases, with 11 bases left between them. The CDR3 is CASSFATENYGYTF. The CDR3 bases are TGTGCCAGCAGTTTCGCGACAGAGAACTATGGCTACACCTTC.

The V call is TRBV5-6, the J call TRBJ2-2; 9 nucleotides line up with TRBD1. Trimming took 2 bases from V and 7 from J; bases not matched to a gene: 6. The CDR3 consists of 15 residues. Per germline, CDR1 SGHDT and CDR2 YYEEEE. For the CDR3, the DNA is TGTGCCAGCAGCTTTTACAGGGGGCGCGTCGGGGAGCTGTTTTTT. Its protein product is CASSFYRGRVGELFF.